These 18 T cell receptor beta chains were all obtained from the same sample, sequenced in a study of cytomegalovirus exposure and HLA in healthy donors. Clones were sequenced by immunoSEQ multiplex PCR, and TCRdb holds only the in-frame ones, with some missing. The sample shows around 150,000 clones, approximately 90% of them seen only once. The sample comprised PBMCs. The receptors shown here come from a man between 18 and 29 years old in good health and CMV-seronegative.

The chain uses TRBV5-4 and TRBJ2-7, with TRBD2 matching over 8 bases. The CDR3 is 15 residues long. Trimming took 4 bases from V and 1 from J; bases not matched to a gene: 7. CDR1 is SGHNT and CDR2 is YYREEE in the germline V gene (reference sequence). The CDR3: CASSTGGGYSYEQYV. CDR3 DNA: TGTGCCAGCAGCACCGGGGGGGGTTATTCCTACGAGCAGTACGTC.

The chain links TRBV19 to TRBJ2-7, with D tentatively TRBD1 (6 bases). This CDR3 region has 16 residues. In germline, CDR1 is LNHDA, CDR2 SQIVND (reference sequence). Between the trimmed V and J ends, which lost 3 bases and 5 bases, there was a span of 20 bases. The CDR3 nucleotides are TGTGCCAGTAGTATTCAACCGTTCGGGCAGGGGAACGAGCAGTACTTC. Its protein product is CASSIQPFGQGNEQYF.

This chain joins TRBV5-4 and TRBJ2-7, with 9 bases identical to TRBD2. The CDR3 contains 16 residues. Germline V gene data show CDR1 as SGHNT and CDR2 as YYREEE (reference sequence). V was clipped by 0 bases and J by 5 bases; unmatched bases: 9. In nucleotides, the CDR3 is TGTGCCAGCAGCTTGGATCCTAGCGGGAAGCCCCACGAGCAGTACTTC. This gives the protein CASSLDPSGKPHEQYF.

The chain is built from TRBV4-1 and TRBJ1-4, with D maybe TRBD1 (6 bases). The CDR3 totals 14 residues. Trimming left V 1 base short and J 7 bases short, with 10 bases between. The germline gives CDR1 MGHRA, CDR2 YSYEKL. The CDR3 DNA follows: TGCGCCAGCAGCCAAGTAGGACAGACTGAAAAACTGTTTTTT. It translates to CASSQVGQTEKLFF.

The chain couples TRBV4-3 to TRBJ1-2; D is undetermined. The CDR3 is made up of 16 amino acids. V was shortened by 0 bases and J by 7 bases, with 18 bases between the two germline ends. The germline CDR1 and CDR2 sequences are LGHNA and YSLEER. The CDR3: CASSQDYLSGLRGYTF. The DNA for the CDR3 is TGCGCCAGCAGCCAAGACTACCTTTCAGGTCTGCGTGGCTACACCTTC.

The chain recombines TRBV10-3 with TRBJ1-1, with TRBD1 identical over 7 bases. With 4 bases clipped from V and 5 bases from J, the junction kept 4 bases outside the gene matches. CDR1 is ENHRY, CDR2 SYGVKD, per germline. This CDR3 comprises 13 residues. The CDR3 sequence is CAISAPGGTEAFF. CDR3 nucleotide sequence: TGTGCCATCAGTGCTCCAGGGGGAACTGAAGCTTTCTTT.

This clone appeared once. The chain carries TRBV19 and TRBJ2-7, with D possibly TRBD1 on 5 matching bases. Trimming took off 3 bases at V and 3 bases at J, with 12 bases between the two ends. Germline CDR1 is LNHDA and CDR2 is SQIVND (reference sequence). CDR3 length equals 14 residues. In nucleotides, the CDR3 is TGTGCCAGTAGTATTCCAGGGATGAGCTACGAGCAGTACTTC. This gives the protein CASSIPGMSYEQYF.

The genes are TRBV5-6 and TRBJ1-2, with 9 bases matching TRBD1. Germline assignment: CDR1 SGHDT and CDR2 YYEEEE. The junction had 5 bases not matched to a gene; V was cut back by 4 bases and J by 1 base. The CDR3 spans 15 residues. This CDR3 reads CASSGRGQGNYGYTF. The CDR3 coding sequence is TGTGCCAGCAGCGGGAGGGGACAGGGTAACTATGGCTACACCTTC.

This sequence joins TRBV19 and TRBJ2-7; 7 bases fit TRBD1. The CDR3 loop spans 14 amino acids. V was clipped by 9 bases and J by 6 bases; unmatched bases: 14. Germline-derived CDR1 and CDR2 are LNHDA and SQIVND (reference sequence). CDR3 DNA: TGTGCCAGACCAAACTGGACAGGTCTAAGCGAGCAGTACTTC. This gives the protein CARPNWTGLSEQYF. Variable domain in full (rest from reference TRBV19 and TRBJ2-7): DGGITQSPKYLFRKEGQNVTLSCEQNLNHDAMYWYRQDPGQGLRLIYYSQIVNDFQKGDIAEGYSVSREKKESFPLTVTSAQKNPTAFYLCARPNWTGLSEQYFGPGTRLTVT.

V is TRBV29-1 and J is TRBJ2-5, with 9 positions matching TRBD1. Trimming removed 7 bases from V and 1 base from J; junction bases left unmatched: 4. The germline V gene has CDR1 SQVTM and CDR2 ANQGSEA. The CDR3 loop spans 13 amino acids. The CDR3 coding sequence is TGCAGCGGGACAGGGGACTTCCAAGAGACCCAGTACTTC. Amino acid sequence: CSGTGDFQETQYF.

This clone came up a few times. In DNA form, the CDR3 reads TGCAGCGTTGAAGATTATCCCAACACTGAAGCTTTCTTT. This encodes CSVEDYPNTEAFF. The rearrangement links TRBV29-1 to TRBJ1-1; D remains unclear. Germline lookup yields CDR1 SQVTM and CDR2 ANQGSEA. The CDR3 has 13 amino acids. The V end lost 0 bases, the J end lost 2 bases, and 7 bases lay between the germline ends. The full variable domain, in which reference TRBV29-1 and TRBJ1-1 provide the parts outside the CDR3, is SAVISQKPSRDICQRGTSLTIQCQVDSQVTMMFWYRQQPGQSLTLIATANQGSEATYESGFVIDKFPISRPNLTFSTLTVSNMSPEDSSIYLCSVEDYPNTEAFFGQGTRLTVV.

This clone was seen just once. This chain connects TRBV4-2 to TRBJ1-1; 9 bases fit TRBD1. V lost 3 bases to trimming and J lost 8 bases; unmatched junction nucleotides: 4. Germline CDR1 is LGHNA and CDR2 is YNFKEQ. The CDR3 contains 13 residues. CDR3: CASSHLGQGEAFF. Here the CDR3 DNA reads TGTGCCAGCAGCCACCTCGGACAGGGGGAAGCTTTCTTT.

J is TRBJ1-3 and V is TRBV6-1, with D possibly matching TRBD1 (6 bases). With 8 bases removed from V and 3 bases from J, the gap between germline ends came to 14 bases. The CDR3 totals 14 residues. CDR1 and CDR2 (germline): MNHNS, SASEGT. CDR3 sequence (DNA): TGTGCCAGCCAAAACAGGGAAGGTGGAAACACCATATATTTT. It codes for CASQNREGGNTIYF.

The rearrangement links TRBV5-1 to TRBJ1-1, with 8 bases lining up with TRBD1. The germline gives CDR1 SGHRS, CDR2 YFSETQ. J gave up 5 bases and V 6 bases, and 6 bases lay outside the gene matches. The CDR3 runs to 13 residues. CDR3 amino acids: CASTNDRGTEAFF. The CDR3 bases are TGCGCCAGCACCAACGACAGGGGAACTGAAGCTTTCTTT.

The CDR3 DNA reads as TGTGCCAGTAGAAACGAGGACACGGTCACTGAAGCTTTCTTT. This codes for CASRNEDTVTEAFF. The rearrangement joins TRBV13 to TRBJ1-1, with a weak D call TRBD1 (5 bases). Germline loops: CDR1 PRHDT, CDR2 FYEKMQ (reference sequence). The length of the CDR3 is 14 residues. V shed 9 bases and J shed 4 bases, with 18 bases lying between them.

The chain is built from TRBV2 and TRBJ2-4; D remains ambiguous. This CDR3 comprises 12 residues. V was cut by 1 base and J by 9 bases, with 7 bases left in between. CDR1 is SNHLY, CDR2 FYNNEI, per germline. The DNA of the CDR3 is TGTGCCAGCAGTGAAGGTAGTAGCATTCAGTACTTC. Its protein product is CASSEGSSIQYF.

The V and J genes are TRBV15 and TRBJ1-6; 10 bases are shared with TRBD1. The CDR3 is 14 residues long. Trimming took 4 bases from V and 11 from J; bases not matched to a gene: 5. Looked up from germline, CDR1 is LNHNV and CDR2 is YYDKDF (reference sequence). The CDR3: CATSTGQGLPPLHF. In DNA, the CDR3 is TGTGCCACCAGCACGGGACAGGGGTTACCACCCCTCCACTTT.

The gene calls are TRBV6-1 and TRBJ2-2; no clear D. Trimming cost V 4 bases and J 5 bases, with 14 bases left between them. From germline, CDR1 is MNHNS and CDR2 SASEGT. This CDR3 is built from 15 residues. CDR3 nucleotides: TGTGCCAGCAGTGCCCCTCTATCCGGGACCGGGGAGCTGTTTTTT. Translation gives CASSAPLSGTGELFF.